This T cell receptor beta chain was captured in a study of cytomegalovirus exposure and HLA in healthy donors. CDR3 length: 12 amino acids. CDR1 is MDHEN, CDR2 SYDVKM, per germline. V was shortened by 8 bases and J by 5 bases, with 9 bases between the two germline ends. PCR amplification relied on 60 Vbeta primers (plus 13 Jbeta primers). The repertoire was sequenced with immunoSEQ multiplex PCR; TCRdb's copy has only in-frame clones and lacks some. The specimen's table records over 100,000 clones. V usage is TRBV28 and J usage is TRBJ2-2; D may be TRBD1 (5 bases). The sequencing input was PBMCs. The TCR comes from a man aged 35 to 55 in good health and CMV-seropositive. CDR3 amino acids: CASGYRTGELFF. For the CDR3, the DNA is TGTGCCAGCGGTTACAGGACCGGGGAGCTGTTTTTT.